These 18 T cell receptor beta chains were all obtained from the same sample, sequenced in a study of neurological immune-mediated disorders. Each CDR3 protein gets one entry after TCRdb re-called the 5' RACE reads with MiXCR. This sample yields about 50,000 distinct CDR3 sequences, of which approximately 3% are seen a single time; roughly 16% belongs to the top ten. The sequenced sample was PBMCs. These receptors were taken from a woman in her fifties or sixties with multiple sclerosis.

This clonotype was observed at least ten times. The chain recombines TRBV20-1 with TRBJ2-1, with 7 bases identical to TRBD2. V shed 8 bases, J shed 4 bases, and the junction held 8 bases outside the gene matches. This CDR3 has 13 amino acids. CDR1 and CDR2 (germline): DFQATT, SNEGSKA (reference sequence). The CDR3 nucleotides are TGCAGTTCGACTAGCAGCGTATACAATGAGCAGTTCTTC. Amino acids: CSSTSSVYNEQFF.

The table lists this clonotype with many counts. The chain links TRBV3-1 to TRBJ1-1; 7 nucleotides line up with TRBD1. The CDR3 totals 14 residues. CDR1 is LGHDT and CDR2 is YNNKEL in the germline V gene (reference sequence). The V segment lost 6 bases and the J segment 1 base; nucleotides outside the gene matches: 5. The CDR3, as DNA: TGTGCCAGCAGAGACAGGGCCCAGAACACTGAAGCTTTCTTT. Amino acids: CASRDRAQNTEAFF.

This clonotype was recorded many times. The chain carries TRBV7-9 and TRBJ2-1; a possible D gene is TRBD1 (5 bases). CDR3 length: 12 amino acids. Germline V gene data show CDR1 as SEHNR and CDR2 as FQNEAQ (reference sequence). Trimming shortened V by 3 bases and J by 10 bases, and 10 bases separated the two germline ends. The CDR3 sequence is CASSFWGWEQFF. CDR3 DNA sequence: TGTGCCAGCAGCTTTTGGGGCTGGGAGCAGTTCTTC. The full variable domain, rest sourced from reference TRBV7-9 and TRBJ2-1, is DTGVSQNPRHKITKRGQNVTFRCDPISEHNRLYWYRQTLGQGPEFLTYFQNEAQLEKSRLLSDRFSAERPKGSFSTLEIQRTEQGDSAMYLCASSFWGWEQFFGPGTRLTVL.

On this clonotype itself: A much more abundant neighbour one base away suggests this may be a read error. The rearrangement links TRBV7-2 to TRBJ2-3, with D possibly called TRBD1 or TRBD2 (7 bases each). The CDR3 covers 12 residues. The germline CDR1 and CDR2 sequences are SGHTA and FQGNSA. CDR3 nucleotide sequence: TGTGACAGCAGCTTGCGAGCGGGGACAGCGTATTTT. Amino acids: CDSSLRAGTAYF.

This clonotype was observed at least ten times. CDR3 in amino acids: CASSLLGGNTEAFF. The CDR3 region has the DNA TGTGCCAGCAGCTTATTGGGAGGAAACACTGAAGCTTTCTTT. J is TRBJ1-1 and V is TRBV7-3; D unresolved. The V gene's germline CDR1 is SGHTA and CDR2 FQGTGA. The CDR3 extends over 14 amino acids. Between the trimmed V and J ends, which lost 2 bases and 2 bases, there was a span of 9 bases.

In this sample, this clonotype turned up many times. The V call is TRBV12-3 or TRBV12-4, the J call TRBJ1-5, with D unresolved. Trimming took 4 bases from V and 0 from J, leaving 7 bases between them. This CDR3 contains 14 residues. CDR3 nucleotides: TGTGCCAGCAGTTCGTTTGATAGCAATCAGCCCCAGCATTTT. This encodes CASSSFDSNQPQHF.

This clonotype occurred many times. The genes are TRBV5-1 and TRBJ2-1; possible D gene TRBD2, 6 bases. Germline-derived CDR1 and CDR2 are SGHRS and YFSETQ. The CDR3 contains 16 residues. V was trimmed by 4 bases and J by 3 bases, leaving 17 bases between them. CDR3 DNA sequence: TGCGCCAGCAGCCCGCCGTCGCGGGGCCTCTACAATGAGCAGTTCTTC. Translation: CASSPPSRGLYNEQFF.

This clonotype came up many times. The chain links TRBV20-1 to TRBJ2-1; 8 bases map to TRBD2. The CDR3 contains 17 residues. Germline lookup yields CDR1 DFQATT and CDR2 SNEGSKA (reference sequence). Trimming removed 1 base from V and 2 bases from J; junction bases left unmatched: 10. The CDR3 protein is CSARGGVAGLTYNEQFF. The CDR3 DNA sequence: TGCAGTGCTAGAGGAGGAGTAGCGGGGCTCACCTACAATGAGCAGTTCTTC.

This clonotype was seen ten or more times. The chain has TRBV10-3 and TRBJ2-5; D may be TRBD2 (6 bases). The CDR3 totals 14 residues. CDR1 ENHRY and CDR2 SYGVKD come from the germline V gene. With 0 bases removed from V and 7 bases from J, the gap between germline ends came to 12 bases. The CDR3 sequence is CAISESRSGGTQYF. The CDR3 nucleotides are TGTGCCATCAGTGAGTCCCGGTCCGGGGGGACCCAGTACTTC.

The sample holds many counts of this clonotype. The chain carries TRBV5-1 and TRBJ1-1; D not resolved. CDR3 length equals 13 residues. Germline CDR1 is SGHRS and CDR2 is YFSETQ. V was cut by 0 bases and J by 6 bases, with 9 bases left in between. The CDR3 sequence: CASSLVSTSEAFF. In DNA form, the CDR3 reads TGCGCCAGCAGCTTGGTTTCGACATCTGAAGCTTTCTTT.

This clonotype was seen many times. This chain links TRBV19 with TRBJ1-5; D gene ambiguous. Per germline, CDR1 LNHDA and CDR2 SQIVND (reference sequence). V dropped 5 bases and J dropped 2 bases, with 13 bases sitting between them. This CDR3 is built from 15 residues. The chain's CDR3 is CASSYSGHGNQPQHF. The CDR3 DNA reads as TGTGCCAGTAGTTATTCGGGCCACGGCAATCAGCCCCAGCATTTT.

This clonotype was observed at least ten times. V is TRBV4-1 and J is TRBJ2-3; D uncertain. The germline V gene has CDR1 MGHRA and CDR2 YSYEKL. Trimming pared 0 bases from V and 8 bases from J, leaving 12 bases between. The CDR3 sequence is 14 residues long. The CDR3 DNA follows: TGCGCCAGCAGCCAAGATTCCCTGTCTTTTACGCAGTATTTT. Its protein is CASSQDSLSFTQYF.

There are many counts of this clonotype. Here the CDR3 reads CASSTPSSRRDYEQYF. The CDR3, as DNA: TGTGCCAGCAGCACTCCGTCCAGCCGGCGCGACTACGAGCAGTACTTC. V usage is TRBV7-8 and J usage is TRBJ2-7; D gene ambiguous. Germline V gives CDR1 SGHVS, CDR2 FQNEAQ. This CDR3 has 16 residues. Trimming stripped 5 bases from V and 3 bases from J, with 20 bases between.

This clonotype came up many times. V gene TRBV5-1 combines with J gene TRBJ1-1; D is uncertain. V dropped 0 bases and J dropped 5 bases, with 8 bases sitting between them. The CDR3 loop spans 13 amino acids. Looked up from germline, CDR1 is SGHRS and CDR2 is YFSETQ. The CDR3 region is CASSLATETEAFF. The DNA for the CDR3 is TGCGCCAGCAGCTTGGCCACAGAGACTGAAGCTTTCTTT.

This clonotype was detected ten times or more. The rearrangement links TRBV5-1 to TRBJ1-4; D gene uncertain. CDR1 is SGHRS and CDR2 is YFSETQ in the germline V gene. This CDR3 is 13 amino acids long. Deletions cut 6 bases from V and 4 bases from J, with 10 bases between. As DNA, the CDR3 is TGCGCCAGCAACGAAGATAATAATGAAAAACTGTTTTTT. Translation gives CASNEDNNEKLFF.

This clonotype was counted at least ten times. The chain carries TRBV7-9 and TRBJ2-5, with TRBD1 matching 9 bases. Germline lookup yields CDR1 SEHNR and CDR2 FQNEAQ (reference sequence). The CDR3 covers 15 residues. Unmatched junction bases numbered 8, after V lost 5 bases and J lost 4 bases. As DNA, the CDR3 is TGTGCCAGCAGCCCCCGGGACAGGGCGGGAGAGACCCAGTACTTC. Encoded protein: CASSPRDRAGETQYF.

There are many counts of this clonotype. The chain has TRBV27 and TRBJ2-1; D is perhaps TRBD1 (5 bases). Looked up from germline, CDR1 is MNHEY and CDR2 is SMNVEV (reference sequence). The CDR3 consists of 15 residues. The ends were cut back, 7 bases at V and 3 bases at J, with 16 bases in the middle. CDR3 nucleotides: TGTGCCAGCACCGCCTTGGGGCTGAACTACAATGAGCAGTTCTTC. Translated, it gives CASTALGLNYNEQFF.

This clonotype was seen repeatedly, ten times or more. The V gene is TRBV15, the J gene TRBJ2-3; 11 bases align to TRBD2. Germline values: CDR1 LNHNV, CDR2 YYDKDF (reference sequence). V was pared by 0 bases and J by 0 bases, with 8 bases of the junction left unmatched. This CDR3 has 19 residues. CDR3 region: CATSRDGSSGGSSTDTQYF. The CDR3 DNA reads as TGTGCCACCAGCAGAGATGGGTCTAGCGGGGGGTCGAGCACAGATACGCAGTATTTT. Filled out from reference TRBV15 and TRBJ2-3, the complete variable domain reads DAMVIQNPRYQVTQFGKPVTLSCSQTLNHNVMYWYQQKSSQAPKLLFHYYDKDFNNEADTPDNFQSRRPNTSFCFLDIRSPGLGDTAMYLCATSRDGSSGGSSTDTQYFGPGTRLTVL.